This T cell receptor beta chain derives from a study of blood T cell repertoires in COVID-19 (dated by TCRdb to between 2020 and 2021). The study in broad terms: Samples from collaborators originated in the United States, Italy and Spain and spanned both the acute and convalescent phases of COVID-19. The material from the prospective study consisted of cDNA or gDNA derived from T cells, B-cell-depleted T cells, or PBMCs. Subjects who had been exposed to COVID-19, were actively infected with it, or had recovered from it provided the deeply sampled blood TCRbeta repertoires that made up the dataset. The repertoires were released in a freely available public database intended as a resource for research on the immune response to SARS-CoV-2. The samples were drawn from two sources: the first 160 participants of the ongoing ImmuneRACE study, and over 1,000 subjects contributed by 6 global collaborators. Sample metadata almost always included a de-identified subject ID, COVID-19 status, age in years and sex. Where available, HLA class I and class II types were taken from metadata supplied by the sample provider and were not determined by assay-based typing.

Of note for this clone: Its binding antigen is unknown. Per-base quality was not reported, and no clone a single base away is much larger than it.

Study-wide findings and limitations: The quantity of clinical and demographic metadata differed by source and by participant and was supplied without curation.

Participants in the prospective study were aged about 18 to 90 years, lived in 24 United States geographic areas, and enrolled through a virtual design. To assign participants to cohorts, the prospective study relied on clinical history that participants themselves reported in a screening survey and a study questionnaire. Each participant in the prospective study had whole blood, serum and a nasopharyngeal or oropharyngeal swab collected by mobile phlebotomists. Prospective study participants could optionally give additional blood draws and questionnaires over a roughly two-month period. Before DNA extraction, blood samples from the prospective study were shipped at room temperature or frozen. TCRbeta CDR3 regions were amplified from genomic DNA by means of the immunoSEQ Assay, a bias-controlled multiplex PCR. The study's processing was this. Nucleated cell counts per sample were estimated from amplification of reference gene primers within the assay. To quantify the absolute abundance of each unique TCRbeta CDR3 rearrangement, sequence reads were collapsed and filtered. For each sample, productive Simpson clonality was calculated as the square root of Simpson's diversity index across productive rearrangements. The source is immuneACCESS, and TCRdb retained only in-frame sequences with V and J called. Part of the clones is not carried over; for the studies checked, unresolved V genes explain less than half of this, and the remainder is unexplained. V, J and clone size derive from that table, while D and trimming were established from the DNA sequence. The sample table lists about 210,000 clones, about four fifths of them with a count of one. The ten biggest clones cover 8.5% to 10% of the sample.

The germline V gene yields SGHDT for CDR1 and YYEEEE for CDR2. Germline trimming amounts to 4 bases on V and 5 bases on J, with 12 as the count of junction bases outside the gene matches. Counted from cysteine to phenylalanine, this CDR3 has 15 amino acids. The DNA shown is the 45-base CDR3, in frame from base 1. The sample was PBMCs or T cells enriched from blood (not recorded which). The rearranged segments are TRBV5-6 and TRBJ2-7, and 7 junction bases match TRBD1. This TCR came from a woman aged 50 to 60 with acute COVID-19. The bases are TGTGCCAGCAGCCCAGCAGGGGGTTTATACCACGAGCAGTACTTC. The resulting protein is CASSPAGGLYHEQYF.